Sequencing of this T cell receptor (beta chain) was carried out in a study of control samples from healthy donors and cancer patients. The table lists this clone with a count of one. The CDR3 runs 15 residues. Germline assignment: CDR1 SQVTM and CDR2 ANQGSEA. Trimming removed 4 bases from V and 4 bases from J, with 18 bases in between. Sequencing used immunoSEQ multiplex PCR; TCRdb keeps in-frame clones, though not all of them. This table holds some 160,000 clones, roughly 90% found once. The TCR originated in a woman aged 25 to 39 in good health. The chain joins TRBV29-1 to TRBJ2-3; perhaps TRBD1 as D (8 bases). The sample comprised blood. CDR3 residues: CSVGVTGEGADTQYF. The CDR3 region has the DNA TGCAGCGTTGGGGTGACAGGGGAGGGAGCAGATACGCAGTATTTT.